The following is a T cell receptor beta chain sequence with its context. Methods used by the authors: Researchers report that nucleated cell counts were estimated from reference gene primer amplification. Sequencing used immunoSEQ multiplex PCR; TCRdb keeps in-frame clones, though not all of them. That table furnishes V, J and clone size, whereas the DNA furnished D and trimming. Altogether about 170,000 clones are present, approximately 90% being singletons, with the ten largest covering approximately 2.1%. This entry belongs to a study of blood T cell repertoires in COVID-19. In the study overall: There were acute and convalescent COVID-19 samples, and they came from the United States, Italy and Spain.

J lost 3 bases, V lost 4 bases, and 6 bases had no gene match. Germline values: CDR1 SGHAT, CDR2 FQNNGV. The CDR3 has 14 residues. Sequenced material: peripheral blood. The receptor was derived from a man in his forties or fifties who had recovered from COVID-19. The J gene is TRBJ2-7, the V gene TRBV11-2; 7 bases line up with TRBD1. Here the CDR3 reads CASSWRQGGYEQYF. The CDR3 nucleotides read TGTGCCAGCAGCTGGCGACAGGGTGGCTACGAGCAGTACTTC. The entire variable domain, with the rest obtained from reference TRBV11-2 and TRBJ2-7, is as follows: EAGVAQSPRYKIIEKRQSVAFWCNPISGHATLYWYQQILGQGPKLLIQFQNNGVVDDSQLPKDRFSAERLKGVDSTLKIQPAKLEDSAVYLCASSWRQGGYEQYFGPGTRLTVT.